The source of this T cell receptor (beta chain) is a study of human T cells and chemical hapten exposure. Noted time point: pre-sensitization, week 0. Treatment here: therapeutic diphenylcyclopropenone sensitization with weekly scalp DPC. Drawing of blood took place ahead of applying each patch test. People who gave samples had alopecia, were 18 to 70 years old, and were suitable for DPC. Unfractionated whole blood yielded the extracted total RNA. From germline, CDR1 is MNHEY and CDR2 SVGAGI. The CDR3 consists of 15 residues. V dropped 6 bases and J dropped 0 bases, with 11 bases sitting between them. TCRdb processed the RACE reads anew with MiXCR; each CDR3 protein has one entry. The profile shows some 250,000 distinct CDR3 sequences, approximately 7.5% of them singletons. In this sample, this clonotype turned up a few times.

This TCR was recovered from a young man with alopecia areata. Some clones in this sample may be carry-over from other donors' samples. The material sequenced was whole blood, taken in connection with sensitization to the hapten diphenylcyclopropenone (DPC). V usage is TRBV6-5 and J usage is TRBJ2-2; D may correspond to TRBD1 or TRBD2 (5 bases each). CDR3 loop: CASSGTDANTGELFF. CDR3 bases: TGTGCCAGCAGCGGGACCGACGCGAACACCGGGGAGCTGTTTTTT.